The present entry profiles one T cell receptor beta chain with its context. Its antigen specificity is not known. No qualities accompany the bases; no much larger clone lies one base away. The immunoSEQ Assay, a bias-controlled multiplex PCR, was used to amplify TCRbeta CDR3 regions from genomic DNA. In the paper's pipeline: The number of nucleated cells in each sample was estimated from the amplification of reference gene primers within the assay. To quantify the absolute abundance of each unique TCRbeta CDR3 rearrangement, sequence reads were collapsed and filtered. For each sample, productive Simpson clonality was calculated as the square root of Simpson's diversity index across productive rearrangements. The table comes from immuneACCESS by way of TCRdb, which keeps in-frame sequences with V and J called. Part of the clones is missing from these tables; in studies checked, under half for an unresolved V gene and the rest for unknown reasons. The V and J calls and clone size come from that table; D and trimming were worked out from the DNA. The sample data list some 330,000 clones, and 75% to 90% of these were observed just once. Of the sample, over 4.5% falls within the top ten clones.

The sample comes from a study of blood T cell repertoires in COVID-19 (TCRdb year 2020). Context from the whole study: Samples covering the acute and convalescent phases of COVID-19 were provided by collaborators in the United States, Italy and Spain. The dataset comprised deeply sampled blood TCRbeta repertoires from subjects exposed to, actively infected with, or recovered from COVID-19. The repertoires were released in a freely available public database meant as a resource for research on the immune response to SARS-CoV-2. The samples were drawn from the first 160 participants of the ongoing ImmuneRACE study and from 950 to 1,500 subjects provided by 6 global collaborators. HLA class I and class II types, where available, came from metadata supplied by the sample provider rather than from assay-based typing. The sample metadata nearly always contained a de-identified subject ID, COVID-19 status, age in years and sex. The prospective study material was composed of cDNA or gDNA derived from T cells, B-cell-depleted T cells, or PBMCs.

Summary of the overall study and its limitations: Clinical and demographic metadata were provided uncurated, with the amount varying by source and participant.

Participants in the prospective study were enrolled through a virtual design, were aged about 18 to 89 years, and lived in 24 United States geographic areas. In the prospective study, cohorts were assigned on the basis of participant-reported clinical history obtained from a screening survey and a study questionnaire. For ImmuneRACE Cohort 3, a participant was defined as recovered based on two consecutive negative NP/OP PCR tests, clearance by a healthcare professional, or resolution of symptoms. In the prospective study, whole blood, serum and a nasopharyngeal or oropharyngeal swab were collected from each participant by mobile phlebotomists. Additional blood draws and questionnaires over an approximately two-month period could optionally be provided by prospective study participants. Blood samples from the prospective study were shipped frozen or at room temperature prior to DNA extraction. Sequenced: PBMCs or T cells enriched from blood (not recorded which). The clonotype originates from a woman between 50 and 59 years old who had recovered from COVID-19.

The nucleotide sequence is given as TGTGCCAGCAGACCCGGACTAGCGGGGGCCTACGAGCAGTACTTC. Translated, it reads CASRPGLAGAYEQYF. Here the chain combines TRBV28 and TRBJ2-7, with 13 junctional bases fitting TRBD2. The cysteine opens and the phenylalanine closes a CDR3 of 15 amino acids. Only CDR3 DNA remains: 45 bases, in frame from the first base. Sequences MDHEN (CDR1) and SYDVKM (CDR2) are obtained from the germline V gene. Unmatched junction bases come to 4, with V trimmed by 6 bases and J by 2 bases.